The clone carrying this T cell receptor beta chain showed up just a few times. Reverse transcription of extracted RNA yielded cDNA, which provided the sequencing template. Repertoires were generated with immunoSEQ multiplex PCR, while TCRdb's copy carries only in-frame clones and drops some. The data hold around 70,000 clones, with over 25% observed a single time. V lost 5 bases, J lost 3 bases, and 14 bases lay in between. The CDR3 spans 15 residues. Germline V gives CDR1 LNHDA, CDR2 SQIVND (reference sequence). This sample is part of a study of CD8+ T cells in alopecia areata. Treatment specified: oral pan-JAK inhibitor, 5-10 mg twice daily.

The V and J genes are TRBV19 and TRBJ1-5, with D possibly being TRBD1 (5 bases). The TCR comes from a human donor with alopecia areata. Source: CD8+ T cells sorted from blood, taken at week 4, from a patient treated with tofacitinib. CDR3 amino acids: CASSWAGSSNQPQHF. Written as DNA, the CDR3 is TGTGCCAGTAGTTGGGCAGGGTCTTCCAATCAGCCCCAGCATTTT.